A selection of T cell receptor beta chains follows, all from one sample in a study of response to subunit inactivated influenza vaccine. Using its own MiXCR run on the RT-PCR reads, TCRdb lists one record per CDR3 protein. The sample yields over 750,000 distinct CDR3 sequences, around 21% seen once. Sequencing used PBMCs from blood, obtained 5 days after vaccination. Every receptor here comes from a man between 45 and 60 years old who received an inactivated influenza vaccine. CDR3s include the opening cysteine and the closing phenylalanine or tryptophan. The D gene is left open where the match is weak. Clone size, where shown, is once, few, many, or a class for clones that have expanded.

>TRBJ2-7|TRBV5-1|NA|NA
CASSPTTRNSYEQYF
TGCGCCAGCAGCCCCACAACACGAAACTCCTACGAGCAGTACTTC
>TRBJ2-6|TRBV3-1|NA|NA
CASTPDSGANVLTF
TGTGCCAGCACCCCGGACTCTGGGGCCAACGTCCTGACTTTC
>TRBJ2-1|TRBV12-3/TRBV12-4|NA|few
CASSPDGGVIDEQFF
TGTGCCAGCAGTCCCGACGGGGGAGTGATCGATGAGCAGTTCTTC
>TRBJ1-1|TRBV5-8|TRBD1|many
CASSAGQGAEAFF
TGTGCCAGCAGCGCGGGACAGGGGGCGGAAGCTTTCTTT
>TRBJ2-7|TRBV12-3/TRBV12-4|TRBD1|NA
CASSTTGAYEQYF
TGTGCCAGCAGTACGACAGGGGCCTACGAGCAGTACTTC
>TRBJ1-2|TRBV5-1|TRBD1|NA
CASSLDQGGNYGYTF
TGCGCCAGCAGCTTGGACCAGGGGGGTAACTATGGCTACACCTTC
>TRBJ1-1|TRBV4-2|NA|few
CASSQARGGRVTEAFF
TGTGCCAGCAGCCAAGCCCGAGGGGGGAGGGTCACTGAAGCTTTCTTT
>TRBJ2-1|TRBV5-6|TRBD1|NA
CASSPTGGNYNEQFF
TGTGCCAGCAGCCCGACAGGGGGCAACTACAATGAGCAGTTCTTC
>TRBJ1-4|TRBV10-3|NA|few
CASQGTRDEKLFF
TGTGCCTCCCAGGGGACGCGAGATGAAAAACTGTTTTTT
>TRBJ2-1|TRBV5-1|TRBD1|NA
CASSHVTGAPRGEQFF
TGCGCCAGCAGCCACGTCACAGGGGCCCCGCGAGGAGAGCAGTTCTTC
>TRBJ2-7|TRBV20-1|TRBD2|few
CSARDTSGSSYEQYF
TGCAGTGCTAGAGATACTAGCGGCAGCTCCTACGAGCAGTACTTC
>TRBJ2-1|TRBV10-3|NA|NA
CAISEEIARGYNEQFF
TGTGCCATCAGTGAGGAGATAGCGCGAGGGTACAATGAGCAGTTCTTC
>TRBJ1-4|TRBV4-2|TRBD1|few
CASSQKDRALEKLFF
TGTGCCAGCAGCCAAAAGGACAGGGCTCTGGAAAAACTGTTTTTT
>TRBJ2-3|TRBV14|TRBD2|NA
CASSHGTSGGATSTYTQYF
TGTGCCAGCAGCCACGGTACTAGCGGGGGAGCTACTAGCACATATACGCAGTATTTT
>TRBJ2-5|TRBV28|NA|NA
CASRLRTVQETQYF
TGTGCCAGCAGGCTAAGGACGGTCCAAGAGACCCAGTACTTC
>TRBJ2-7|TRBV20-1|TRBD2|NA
CSARARTSGAGEQYF
TGCAGTGCTAGAGCAAGGACTAGCGGGGCTGGGGAGCAGTACTTC
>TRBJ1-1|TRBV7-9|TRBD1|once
CASSLGSRQGEAFF
TGTGCCAGCAGCTTAGGGTCCAGACAGGGTGAAGCTTTCTTT
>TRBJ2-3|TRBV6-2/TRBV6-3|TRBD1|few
CASSYRPTGTGITDTQYF
TGTGCCAGCAGTTACCGACCAACCGGGACAGGGATCACAGATACGCAGTATTTT
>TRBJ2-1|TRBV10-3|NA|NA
CAISESGNDEQFF
TGTGCCATCAGTGAGTCAGGTAACGATGAGCAGTTCTTC
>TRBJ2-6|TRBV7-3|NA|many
CASSLRGTGANVLTF
TGTGCCAGCAGTTTGCGGGGAACTGGGGCCAACGTCCTGACTTTC
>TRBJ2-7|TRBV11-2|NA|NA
CASSLGLELYEQYF
TGTGCCAGCAGCTTGGGCCTAGAGCTTTACGAGCAGTACTTC
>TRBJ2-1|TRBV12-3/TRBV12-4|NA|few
CASSFPRQSDMNFLGRDYNEQFF
TGTGCCAGCAGTTTCCCCCGTCAATCGGATATGAATTTCCTAGGTCGAGACTACAATGAGCAGTTCTTC
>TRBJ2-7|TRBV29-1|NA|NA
CSVAQGLPIYEQYF
TGCAGCGTAGCCCAGGGTTTACCCATCTACGAGCAGTACTTC
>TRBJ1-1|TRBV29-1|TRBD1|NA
CSVADRGPEAFF
TGCAGCGTCGCCGACAGGGGCCCTGAAGCTTTCTTT
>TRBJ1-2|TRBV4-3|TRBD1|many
CASSQEARLEGARYGYTF
TGCGCCAGCAGCCAAGAAGCCCGGTTGGAGGGGGCACGGTATGGCTACACCTTC
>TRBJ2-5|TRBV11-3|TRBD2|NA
CASSQGYAGGQETQYF
TGTGCCAGCAGCCAAGGGTACGCGGGGGGGCAGGAGACCCAGTACTTC
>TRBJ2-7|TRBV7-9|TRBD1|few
CASSFTGGRTSYEQYF
TGTGCCAGCAGTTTCACAGGGGGCAGGACATCCTACGAGCAGTACTTC
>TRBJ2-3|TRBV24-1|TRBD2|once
CATSDVAGEGTDTQYF
TGTGCCACCAGTGACGTAGCGGGAGAGGGTACGGATACGCAGTATTTT
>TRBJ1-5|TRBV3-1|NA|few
CASSPTVNQPQHF
TGTGCCAGCAGTCCGACTGTCAATCAGCCCCAGCATTTT
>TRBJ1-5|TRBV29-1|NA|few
CSVETGNSNQPQHF
TGCAGCGTTGAAACGGGAAATAGCAATCAGCCCCAGCATTTT
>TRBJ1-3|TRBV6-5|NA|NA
CASSYQGGTGNTIYF
TGTGCCAGCAGTTATCAAGGAGGTACTGGAAACACCATATATTTT
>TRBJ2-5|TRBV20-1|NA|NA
CSARKRPHGETQYF
TGCAGTGCTAGAAAGCGCCCGCATGGAGAGACCCAGTACTTC
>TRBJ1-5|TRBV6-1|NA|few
CATRFSENQPQHF
TGTGCCACCCGGTTCTCAGAGAATCAGCCCCAGCATTTT
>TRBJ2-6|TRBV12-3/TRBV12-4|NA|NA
CASSLGDGPLSGANVLTF
TGTGCCAGCAGTTTAGGGGACGGACCACTCTCTGGGGCCAACGTCCTGACTTTC
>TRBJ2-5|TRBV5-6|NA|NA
CASSDLVREETQYF
TGTGCCAGCAGCGATTTAGTCCGGGAAGAGACCCAGTACTTC
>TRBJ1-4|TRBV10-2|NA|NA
CASSEVAEKLFF
TGCGCCAGCAGTGAGGTGGCAGAAAAACTGTTTTTT
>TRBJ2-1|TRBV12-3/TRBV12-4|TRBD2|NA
CASSRGSGSSYNEQFF
TGTGCCAGCAGCCGGGGTAGCGGGAGTTCCTACAATGAGCAGTTCTTC
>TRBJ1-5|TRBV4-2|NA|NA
CASSQDGSYNQPQHF
TGTGCCAGCAGCCAAGACGGGAGTTACAATCAGCCCCAGCATTTT
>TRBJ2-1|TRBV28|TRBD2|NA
CASREGLAGGPSDEQFF
TGTGCCAGCAGGGAGGGACTAGCGGGAGGGCCCTCGGATGAGCAGTTCTTC
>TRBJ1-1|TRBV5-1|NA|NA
CASSLDGGGSTEAFF
TGCGCCAGCAGCTTGGACGGGGGGGGGTCCACTGAAGCTTTCTTT
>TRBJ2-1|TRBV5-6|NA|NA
CASSSRGPRTYNEQFF
TGTGCCAGCAGCTCCCGGGGGCCACGAACCTACAATGAGCAGTTCTTC
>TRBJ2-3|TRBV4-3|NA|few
CASSQDRRGAYTDTQYF
TGCGCCAGCAGCCAAGATCGTCGGGGGGCATACACAGATACGCAGTATTTT